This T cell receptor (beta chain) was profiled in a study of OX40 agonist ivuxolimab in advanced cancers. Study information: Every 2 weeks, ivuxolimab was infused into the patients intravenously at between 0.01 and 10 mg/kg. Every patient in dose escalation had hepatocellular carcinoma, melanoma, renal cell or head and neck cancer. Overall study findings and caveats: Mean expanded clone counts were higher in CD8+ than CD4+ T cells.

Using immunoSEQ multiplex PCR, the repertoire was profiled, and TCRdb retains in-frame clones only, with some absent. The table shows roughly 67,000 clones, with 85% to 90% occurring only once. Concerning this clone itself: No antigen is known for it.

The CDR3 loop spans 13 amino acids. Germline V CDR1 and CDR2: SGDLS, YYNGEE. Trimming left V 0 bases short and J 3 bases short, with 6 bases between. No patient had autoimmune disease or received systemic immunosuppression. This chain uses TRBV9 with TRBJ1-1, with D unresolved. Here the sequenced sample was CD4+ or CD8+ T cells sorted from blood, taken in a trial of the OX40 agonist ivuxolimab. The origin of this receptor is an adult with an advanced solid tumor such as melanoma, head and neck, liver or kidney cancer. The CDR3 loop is CASSVAGYTEAFF. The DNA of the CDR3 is TGTGCCAGCAGCGTAGCGGGGTACACTGAAGCTTTCTTT.